This is a list of T cell receptor beta chains from one sample in a study of CD8 T cells in Susac syndrome. Using its own MiXCR run on the immunoSEQ multiplex PCR reads, TCRdb lists one record per CDR3 protein. Here the sample spans around 200,000 distinct CDR3 sequences, under 97% being singletons. Sequencing input: CD4+ T cells from PBMCs. Receptors were obtained from a human donor with Susac syndrome. Both conserved end residues are part of each CDR3. A D gene is named only where the DNA matches it firmly.

TRBJ1-2 | TRBD1 | TRBV6-2/TRBV6-3 | CASSYRDSFYYGYTF | TGTGCCAGCAGTTATCGGGACAGTTTCTACTATGGCTACACCTTC
TRBJ2-1 | . | TRBV29-1 | CSVEAGNRFF | TGCAGCGTTGAGGCCGGCAATCGGTTCTTC
TRBJ1-4 | . | TRBV7-9 | CASSWGNEKLFF | TGTGCCAGCAGCTGGGGTAATGAAAAACTGTTTTTT
TRBJ2-7 | TRBD1 | TRBV29-1 | CSVRDRGASYEQYF | TGCAGCGTTAGGGACAGGGGAGCTTCCTACGAGCAGTACTTC
TRBJ2-5 | . | TRBV12-3/TRBV12-4 | CASSYEGTLQETQYF | TGTGCCAGCAGTTACGAAGGTACTCTCCAAGAGACCCAGTACTTC
TRBJ2-5 | TRBD1 | TRBV7-7 | CASSLDRGLETQYF | TGTGCCAGCAGCTTAGACAGGGGGCTAGAGACCCAGTACTTC
TRBJ2-2 | . | TRBV7-3 | CASSLTQGTTGELFF | TGTGCCAGCAGCTTAACTCAGGGAACCACCGGGGAGCTGTTTTTT
TRBJ1-5 | TRBD1 | TRBV6-2/TRBV6-3 | CASRGTGWSNQPQHF | TGTGCCAGCAGAGGGACAGGATGGAGCAATCAGCCCCAGCATTTT
TRBJ1-3 | . | TRBV30 | CAWGSGTGNTIYF | TGTGCCTGGGGGAGTGGGACTGGAAACACCATATATTTT
TRBJ2-1 | . | TRBV28 | CASNGGQYNEQFF | TGTGCCAGCAACGGCGGGCAGTACAATGAGCAGTTCTTC
TRBJ2-3 | . | TRBV7-9 | CASSLGDRLTDTQYF | TGTGCCAGCAGCTTAGGGGACCGACTCACAGATACGCAGTATTTT
TRBJ1-2 | . | TRBV6-5 | CASSYSSSLRRGYTF | TGTGCCAGCAGTTACTCGAGTTCTTTAAGGCGGGGCTACACCTTC
TRBJ1-5 | TRBD1 | TRBV20-1 | CSAHTTGYSNQPQHF | TGCAGTGCGCATACGACAGGGTATAGCAATCAGCCCCAGCATTTT
TRBJ2-3 | . | TRBV4-1 | CASSQDDSAAHTDTQYF | TGCGCCAGCAGCCAAGATGACTCAGCGGCCCACACAGATACGCAGTATTTT
TRBJ2-3 | . | TRBV7-2 | CASSFMGGITDTQYF | TGTGCCAGCAGCTTTATGGGCGGTATCACAGATACGCAGTATTTT
TRBJ2-7 | . | TRBV2 | CASSESGVGIEQYF | TGTGCCAGCAGTGAATCTGGGGTCGGGATCGAGCAGTACTTC
TRBJ2-3 | TRBD2 | TRBV9 | CASSAMSGGQPSTDTQYF | TGTGCCAGCAGCGCCATGAGCGGGGGGCAACCTAGCACAGATACGCAGTATTTT
TRBJ2-3 | . | TRBV3-1 | CASSQVPERYTQYF | TGTGCCAGCAGCCAAGTTCCTGAACGATATACGCAGTATTTT